The 23 T cell receptor beta chains listed next were all sequenced from one sample in a study of CD8+CD57+ T cells in acquired aplastic anemia. All sequencing subjects had displayed CD8+CD57+ cell expansion on flow cytometry. CDR3 and TCR beta VDJ profiling relied on a genomic DNA template. TCRdb called the reads again in MiXCR, with one record for every CDR3 protein. The sample shows hundreds of thousands of distinct CDR3 sequences, about half of them seen only once. Sequencing was carried out using sorted CD4+, CD8+, or CD8+CD57+ T cells (not recorded which) from PBMCs. The receptors were sampled from a human donor with aplastic anemia.

V is TRBV2 and J is TRBJ1-4; D gene ambiguous. Germline loops: CDR1 SNHLY, CDR2 FYNNEI. V lost 8 bases to trimming and J lost 4 bases, with 11 bases between them. This CDR3 has 13 amino acids. CDR3 coding DNA: TGTGCCAGCTACCAAGGATATAATGAAAAACTGTTTTTT. It translates to CASYQGYNEKLFF.

The chain carries TRBV20-1 and TRBJ1-2, with no clear D. Trimming took 1 base from V and 5 from J, leaving 8 bases between them. The CDR3 is 12 residues long. Germline lookup yields CDR1 DFQATT and CDR2 SNEGSKA (reference sequence). This CDR3 is CSARATWYGYTF. The CDR3, as DNA: TGCAGTGCTAGAGCCACTTGGTATGGCTACACCTTC.

The chain recombines TRBV29-1 with TRBJ2-1; D unresolved. V shed 1 base and J shed 2 bases, with 6 bases lying between them. This CDR3 spans 13 amino acids. From germline, CDR1 is SQVTM and CDR2 ANQGSEA. CDR3 amino acids: CSVEVETYNEQFF. The CDR3 nucleotides read TGCAGCGTTGAAGTGGAAACCTACAATGAGCAGTTCTTC.

This clonotype was detected only a few times. This chain connects TRBV29-1 to TRBJ1-1; no reliable D call. This CDR3 has 12 residues. Germline V gene lookup returns CDR1 SQVTM and CDR2 ANQGSEA. V lost 7 bases and J 3 bases, leaving 12 bases between the germline ends. The CDR3 nucleotides read TGCAGCGCCGTGATTGGGGACACTGAAGCTTTCTTT. Its translation is CSAVIGDTEAFF.

On this clonotype: As the CDR3 is not closed by the conserved phenylalanine or tryptophan, this likely results from a read error. The limits of the CDR3 on the DNA are not certain, so only TCRdb's listed CDR3 is given. This chain links TRBV28 with TRBJ2-3; the table's D call of TRBD1 was not tested on the DNA. The length of the CDR3 is 14 amino acids, counting both ends. Germline CDR1 is MDHEN and CDR2 is SYDVKM. This CDR3 reads CASSFVPSSRQAGD.

Notes on this clonotype: This may stem from a read error, because a much larger clone lies one nucleotide away. This chain connects TRBV28 to TRBJ1-2; D is possibly TRBD1 (6 bases). Between the trimmed V and J ends, which lost 0 bases and 6 bases, there was a span of 17 bases. Germline V CDR1 and CDR2: MDHEN, SYDVKM. This CDR3 is 16 amino acids long. CDR3: CASSLWGDGGIHGYTF. Here the CDR3 DNA reads TGTGCCAGCAGTTTATGGGGGGACGGGGGCATTCATGGCTACACCTTC.

This clonotype showed up many times. This sequence joins TRBV7-8 and TRBJ1-1, with TRBD1 identical over 8 bases. J lost 9 bases, V lost 5 bases, and 8 bases had no gene match. Germline V gene lookup returns CDR1 SGHVS and CDR2 FQNEAQ. The CDR3 is 13 amino acids. CDR3 residues: CASSDKRDRKAFF. The CDR3 DNA reads TGTGCCAGCAGCGATAAACGGGACAGGAAAGCTTTCTTT.

This clonotype was seen ten or more times. The chain joins TRBV12-3 or TRBV12-4 to TRBJ1-4; 9 bases match TRBD1. V was pared by 5 bases and J by 8 bases, with 6 bases of the junction left unmatched. The CDR3 loop spans 14 amino acids. As DNA, the CDR3 is TGTGCCAGCAGTCCGGGACAGGGTCGCGAAAAACTGTTTTTT. This encodes CASSPGQGREKLFF.

Turning to this clonotype: Relative to the germline gene, one junction end is altered; a read error may explain this. This chain links TRBV28 with TRBJ1-4; TRBD1 is a possible D gene (6 bases). The CDR3 has 9 amino acids. Germline V CDR1 and CDR2: MDHEN, SYDVKM. Written as DNA, the CDR3 is TGTGCCAGCGGTCCGGGGGGGGCTTTT. This gives the protein CASGPGGAF.

This clonotype was seen at least ten times. This chain joins TRBV20-1 and TRBJ2-3; D is perhaps TRBD1 or TRBD2 (5 bases each). Germline V gene lookup returns CDR1 DFQATT and CDR2 SNEGSKA (reference sequence). V was trimmed by 5 bases and J by 1 base, leaving 16 bases between them. This CDR3 is 15 amino acids long. The CDR3 is CSAYGGGERTDTQYF. The CDR3 DNA reads as TGCAGTGCTTATGGGGGTGGGGAACGCACAGATACGCAGTATTTT.

On this clonotype itself: An end of the junction does not agree with germline; a read error may underlie this. This chain uses TRBV7-3 with TRBJ2-5; weak D call: TRBD2 (7 bases). Germline V gene sequence: CDR1 SGHTA, CDR2 FQGTGA. The CDR3 has 14 residues. Here the CDR3 reads CASSLAAGAETQYF. The CDR3 nucleotides read TGTGCTAGCAGCTTAGCGGCGGGGGCCGAGACCCAGTACTTC.

The sample holds one count of this clonotype. A much larger clone is a single base away; this may be a read error. The chain recombines TRBV9 with TRBJ2-3, with D unresolved. V was cut by 0 bases and J by 2 bases, with 16 bases left in between. This CDR3 region has 17 residues. The germline gives CDR1 SGDLS, CDR2 YYNGEE. The CDR3 loop reads CASSVENFLPLTDTQYF. DNA of the CDR3: TGTGCCAGCAGCGTAGAGAACTTTCTCCCCCTCACAGATACGCAGTATTTT. The whole variable domain, remainder taken from reference TRBV9 and TRBJ2-3, is DSGVTQTPKHLITATGQRVTLRCSPRSGDLSVYWYQQSLDQGLQFLIQYYNGEERAKGNILERFSAQQFPDLHSELNLSSLELGDSALYFCASSVENFLPLTDTQYFGPGTRLTVL.

A single count supports this clonotype. The missing conserved phenylalanine or tryptophan at the end of this CDR3 makes a read error likely. The chain uses TRBV9 and TRBJ2-2, with D perhaps being TRBD1 or TRBD2 (5 bases each). This CDR3 comprises 15 residues. Germline V gene data show CDR1 as SGDLS and CDR2 as YYNGEE. The CDR3 loop is CASSTRDPPAGELFL. The CDR3 nucleotides read TGTGCCAGCAGCACCCGGGACCCCCCTGCCGGGGAACTGTTTTTG.

This clonotype was observed at least ten times. The chain joins TRBV6-6 to TRBJ2-1; 8 bases are a match to TRBD1. The V segment lost 5 bases and the J segment 2 bases; nucleotides outside the gene matches: 8. The length of the CDR3 is 16 residues. Germline CDR1 MNHNY, CDR2 SVGAGI (reference sequence). The CDR3 DNA follows: TGTGCCAGCAGTCCAAACAGGGGGATGCCCTACAATGAGCAGTTCTTC. This gives the protein CASSPNRGMPYNEQFF.

The chain joins TRBV19 to TRBJ2-5, with D maybe TRBD1 (6 bases). CDR1 and CDR2 from the germline V gene are LNHDA and SQIVND (reference sequence). CDR3 length: 13 residues. V lost 4 bases to trimming and J lost 5 bases, with 11 bases between them. The CDR3 sequence: CASSNRAGETQYF. The CDR3 DNA follows: TGTGCCAGTAGTAACAGGGCAGGGGAGACCCAGTACTTC.

The V and J genes are TRBV7-2 and TRBJ2-3; no clear D gene. V was cut by 2 bases and J by 0 bases, with 9 bases left in between. Per germline, CDR1 SGHTA and CDR2 FQGNSA. This CDR3 has 15 amino acids. CDR3 loop: CASSLIRSSTDTQYF. The CDR3, as DNA: TGTGCCAGCAGCTTAATCCGCTCCAGCACAGATACGCAGTATTTT.

This clonotype came up many times. The V and J genes are TRBV28 and TRBJ1-6, with 8 bases aligning to TRBD1. Trimming took 5 bases from V and 3 from J; bases not matched to a gene: 0. In germline, CDR1 is MDHEN, CDR2 SYDVKM. The length of the CDR3 is 14 residues. The CDR3: CASSGQGYNSPLHF. The DNA for the CDR3 is TGTGCCAGCAGTGGACAGGGCTATAATTCACCCCTCCACTTT.

The chain links TRBV20-1 to TRBJ2-5; D possibly corresponds to TRBD1 (6 bases). Germline V lookup: CDR1 DFQATT, CDR2 SNEGSKA (reference sequence). The CDR3 runs 16 residues. The V end was cut by 6 bases, the J end by 1 base, with 21 bases between. The CDR3 nucleotides are TGCAGTGCCCCAAACCGTCAGGGGTCATCCCAAGAGACCCAGTACTTC. As protein: CSAPNRQGSSQETQYF.

This clonotype was observed at least ten times. The rearrangement joins TRBV24-1 to TRBJ1-2, with D possibly being TRBD1 (5 bases). The V end lost 3 bases, the J end lost 3 bases, and 10 bases lay between the germline ends. CDR1 and CDR2 from the germline V gene are KGHDR and SFDVKD. CDR3 length: 14 residues. This chain's CDR3 is CATSDPGRDYGYTF. The CDR3 DNA is TGTGCCACCAGTGATCCGGGACGAGACTATGGCTACACCTTC.

The V gene is TRBV7-9, the J gene TRBJ2-5, with TRBD1 as a possible D gene (6 bases). The CDR3 contains 15 residues. The V and J ends lost 5 bases and 5 bases respectively, with 18 bases between them. The germline CDR1 and CDR2 sequences are SEHNR and FQNEAQ (reference sequence). This CDR3 is CASSPSDRSVETQYF. DNA of the CDR3: TGTGCCAGCAGCCCGTCGGACAGATCGGTGGAGACCCAGTACTTC.

This clonotype showed up many times. This chain connects TRBV12-3 or TRBV12-4 to TRBJ2-5; D is unresolved. The V and J ends lost 5 bases and 4 bases respectively, with 17 bases between them. The CDR3 totals 15 residues. The CDR3 spells CASSPRLVWIETQYF. The CDR3 region has the DNA TGTGCCAGCAGTCCCCGGCTAGTCTGGATAGAGACCCAGTACTTC.

On this clonotype: The germline gene is not matched at one end of the junction; a read error may be the cause. For the CDR3, the DNA is TGTGCCAGCAGTTACTCGAAGGGCGGGACAGGGGGGAATTCACCCCTCCACTTT. Translation: CASSYSKGGTGGNSPLHF. The gene calls are TRBV10-3 and TRBJ1-6, with 11 nucleotides matching TRBD1. The CDR3 loop spans 18 amino acids. CDR1 is ENHRY and CDR2 is SYGVKD in the germline V gene.

This clonotype appeared a few times. This rearrangement joins TRBV5-1 to TRBJ1-2; TRBD1 matches 8 bases. The CDR3 has 15 residues. The ends lost 3 bases at V and 6 bases at J; junction bases unmatched: 10. CDR1 is SGHRS and CDR2 is YFSETQ in the germline V gene. This CDR3 is CASSSGQGGVDGYTF. DNA for the CDR3: TGCGCCAGCAGCTCCGGACAGGGAGGGGTAGATGGCTACACCTTC.